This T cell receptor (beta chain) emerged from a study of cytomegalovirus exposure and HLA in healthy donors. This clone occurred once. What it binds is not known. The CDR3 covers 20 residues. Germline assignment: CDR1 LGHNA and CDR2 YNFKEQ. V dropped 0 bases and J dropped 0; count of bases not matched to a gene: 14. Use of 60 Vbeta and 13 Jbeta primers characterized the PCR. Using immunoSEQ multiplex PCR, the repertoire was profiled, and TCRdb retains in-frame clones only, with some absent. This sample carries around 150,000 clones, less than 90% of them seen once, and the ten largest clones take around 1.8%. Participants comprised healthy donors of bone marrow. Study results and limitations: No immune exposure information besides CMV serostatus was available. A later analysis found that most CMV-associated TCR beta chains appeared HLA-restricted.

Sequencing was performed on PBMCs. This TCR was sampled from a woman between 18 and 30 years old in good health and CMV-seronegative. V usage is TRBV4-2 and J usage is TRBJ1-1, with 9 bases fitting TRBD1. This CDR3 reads CASSQDPRLTGGGMNTEAFF. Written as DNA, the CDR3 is TGTGCCAGCAGCCAAGATCCAAGGCTAACAGGGGGCGGGATGAACACTGAAGCTTTCTTT.